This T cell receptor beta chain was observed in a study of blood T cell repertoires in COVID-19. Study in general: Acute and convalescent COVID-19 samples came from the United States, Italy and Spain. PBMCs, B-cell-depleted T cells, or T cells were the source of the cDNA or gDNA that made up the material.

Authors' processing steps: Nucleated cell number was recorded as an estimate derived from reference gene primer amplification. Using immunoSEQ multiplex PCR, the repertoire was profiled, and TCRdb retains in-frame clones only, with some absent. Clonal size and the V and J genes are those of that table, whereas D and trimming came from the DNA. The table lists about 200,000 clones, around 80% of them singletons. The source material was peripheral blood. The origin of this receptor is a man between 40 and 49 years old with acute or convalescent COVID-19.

CDR3 nucleotides: TGTGCCAGCAGCCAGCTCGGCAGGGACTACAATGAGCAGTTCTTC. This gives the protein CASSQLGRDYNEQFF. V gene TRBV7-7 combines with J gene TRBJ2-1; tentative D call: TRBD1 (5 bases). Germline V gives CDR1 SSHAT, CDR2 FNYEAQ (reference sequence). Trimming stripped 5 bases from V and 3 bases from J, with 14 bases between. This CDR3 is built from 15 residues.